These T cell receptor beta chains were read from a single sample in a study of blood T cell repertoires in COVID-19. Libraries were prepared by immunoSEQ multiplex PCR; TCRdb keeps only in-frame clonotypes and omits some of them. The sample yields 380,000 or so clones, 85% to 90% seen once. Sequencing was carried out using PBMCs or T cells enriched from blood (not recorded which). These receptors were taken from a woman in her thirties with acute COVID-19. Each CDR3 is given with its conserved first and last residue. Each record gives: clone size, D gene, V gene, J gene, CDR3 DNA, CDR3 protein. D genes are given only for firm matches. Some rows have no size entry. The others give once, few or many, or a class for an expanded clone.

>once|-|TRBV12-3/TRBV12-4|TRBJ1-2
TGTGCCAGCAGTTTCGTACATCTCTATGGCTACACCTTC
CASSFVHLYGYTF
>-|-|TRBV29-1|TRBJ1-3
TGCAGCGTTGGGGTCGGAGGGGCGGCTGGAAACACCATATATTTT
CSVGVGGAAGNTIYF
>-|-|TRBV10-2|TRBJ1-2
TGCGCCAGCAGTTGGCAAAACTATGGCTACACCTTC
CASSWQNYGYTF
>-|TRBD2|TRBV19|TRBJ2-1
TGTGCCAGTAGTATAAGACCCGGACTAGCGGGCCCCCGAAACAATGAGCAGTTCTTC
CASSIRPGLAGPRNNEQFF
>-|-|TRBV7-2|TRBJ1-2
TGTGCCAGCAGCACCCCAGGGGCTGACTATGGCTACACCTTC
CASSTPGADYGYTF
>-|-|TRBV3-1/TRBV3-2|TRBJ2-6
TGTGCCAGCAGCCCATCGGGGGCGGGGGCTGGGGCCAACGTCCTGACTTTC
CASSPSGAGAGANVLTF
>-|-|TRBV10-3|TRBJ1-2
TGTGCCATCAGTGATTATACAGTTGAGGGCTACACCTTC
CAISDYTVEGYTF
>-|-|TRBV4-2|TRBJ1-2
TGTGCCAGCAGCCGGACCGGACAGTTGTATGGCTACACCTTC
CASSRTGQLYGYTF
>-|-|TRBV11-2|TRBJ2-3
TGTGCCAGCAGCTTAGTACAGGCCAAGGGGGATACGCAGTATTTT
CASSLVQAKGDTQYF
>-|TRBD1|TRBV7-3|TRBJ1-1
TGTGCCAGCAGCTTAGGAGGGGGCAGCGCTGAAGCTTTCTTT
CASSLGGGSAEAFF
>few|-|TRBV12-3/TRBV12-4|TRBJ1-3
TGTGCCAGCACCTATTCGGGGGAAACCATATATTTT
CASTYSGETIYF
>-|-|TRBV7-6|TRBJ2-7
TGTGCCAGCAGCTTGACCGGGACACCCGTCTACGAGCAGTACTTC
CASSLTGTPVYEQYF
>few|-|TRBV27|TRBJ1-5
TGTGCCAGCAGTTTATCTTGGCAGGTAGAAGGGCCCCAGCATTTT
CASSLSWQVEGPQHF
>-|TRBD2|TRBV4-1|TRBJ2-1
TGCGCCAGCAGCCAAGATCCAGGACTAGACAATGAGCAGTTCTTC
CASSQDPGLDNEQFF
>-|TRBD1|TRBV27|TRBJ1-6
TGTGCCAGCAGTCCCCTGGCCGGACAGGGGGTCAGTAATTCACCCCTCCACTTT
CASSPLAGQGVSNSPLHF
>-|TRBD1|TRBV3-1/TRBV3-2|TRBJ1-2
TGTGCCAGCAGCCAGAGACAGGGTCCTGGCTACACCTTC
CASSQRQGPGYTF
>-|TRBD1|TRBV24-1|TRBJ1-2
TGTGCCACCAGTGATCATACCGGGACAGACTATGGCTACACCTTC
CATSDHTGTDYGYTF
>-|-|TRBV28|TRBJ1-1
TGTGCCAGCACCGGAGCCCGAACTGAAGCTTTCTTT
CASTGARTEAFF
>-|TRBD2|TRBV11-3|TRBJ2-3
TGTGCCAGCAGCTTAGGGCGGACTAGCGGGGGACCAGATACGCAGTATTTT
CASSLGRTSGGPDTQYF
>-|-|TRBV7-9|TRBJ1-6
TGTGCCAGCAGCTTTCAGGGTAATAATTTCGCACCCCTCCACTTT
CASSFQGNNFAPLHF
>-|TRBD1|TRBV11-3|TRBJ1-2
TGTGCCAGCAGCTTAGGGGGCCCCGGACAGGGGGCAGTTGGCTACACCTTC
CASSLGGPGQGAVGYTF
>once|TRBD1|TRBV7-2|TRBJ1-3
TGTGCCAGCAGCAGGACAGGACCGAGCTCTGGAAACACCATATATTTT
CASSRTGPSSGNTIYF
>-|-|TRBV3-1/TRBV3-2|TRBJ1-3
TGTGCCAGCAGCGGAGGGGCTACTGGAAACACCATATATTTT
CASSGGATGNTIYF
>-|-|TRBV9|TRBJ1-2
TGTGCCAGCAGCGTAGGGTCGGCCTCAGGCTATGGCTACACCTTC
CASSVGSASGYGYTF
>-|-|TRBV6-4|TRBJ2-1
TGTGCCAGCAGTGACGGGGCAGGCCACAATGAGCAGTTCTTC
CASSDGAGHNEQFF
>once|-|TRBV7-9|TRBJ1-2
TGTGCCAGCTCGGAGCGCCCCGGGACTATTTATGGCTACACCTTC
CASSERPGTIYGYTF
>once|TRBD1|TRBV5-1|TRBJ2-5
TGCGCCAGCAGCCTATCACAGGGGCCTCAAGAGACCCAGTACTTC
CASSLSQGPQETQYF
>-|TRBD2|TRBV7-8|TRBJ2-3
TGTGCCAGCAGCGCTGGCCGCGGGGGGAAACCCACAGATACGCAGTATTTT
CASSAGRGGKPTDTQYF
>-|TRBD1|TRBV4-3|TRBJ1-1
TGCGCCAGCAGCCAAGACCCGGGACAGCCTGAAGCTTTCTTT
CASSQDPGQPEAFF
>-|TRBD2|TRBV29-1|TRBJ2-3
TGCAGCGGGGGACTAGCGGGGACCGGCACAGATACGCAGTATTTT
CSGGLAGTGTDTQYF
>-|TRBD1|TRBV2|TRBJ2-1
TGTGCCAGCAGAAAGGGGACAGGGGAAATCAATGAGCAGTTCTTC
CASRKGTGEINEQFF
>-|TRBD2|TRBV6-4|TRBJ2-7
TGTGCCAGCAGTGTCTCTAGCGGGGCCTACTACGAGCAGTACTTC
CASSVSSGAYYEQYF
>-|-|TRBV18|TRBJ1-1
TGTGCCAGCTCACCACCCGCCACCCCCGGGGGAGCTTTCTTT
CASSPPATPGGAFF
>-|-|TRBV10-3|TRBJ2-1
TGTGCCATCAGCCCCCGGGACACCGGTAGGGATGAGCAGTTCTTC
CAISPRDTGRDEQFF
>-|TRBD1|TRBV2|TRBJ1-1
TGTGCGTCGACAGGGAGCGGAAGGAACACTGAAGCTTTCTTT
CASTGSGRNTEAFF
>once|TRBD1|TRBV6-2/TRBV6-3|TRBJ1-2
TGTGCCAGCAGCCGGGACAGGGGAGGAAGCTATGGCTACACCTTC
CASSRDRGGSYGYTF
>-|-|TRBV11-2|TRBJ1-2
TGTGCCAGCAGCTCGGGAGGTTTTGGAGGCTACACCTTC
CASSSGGFGGYTF
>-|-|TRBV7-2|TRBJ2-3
TGTGCCAGCAGCTCAGGACTAGACAGGAGCACAGATACGCAGTATTTT
CASSSGLDRSTDTQYF
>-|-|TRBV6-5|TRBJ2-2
TGTGCCACCAAACAGGGTCTCTACACCGGGGAGCTGTTTTTT
CATKQGLYTGELFF
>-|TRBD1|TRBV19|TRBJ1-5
TGTGCCAGTAGTCGGGCCAGGGGGGAAAATCAGCCCCAGCATTTT
CASSRARGENQPQHF
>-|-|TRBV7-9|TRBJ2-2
TGTGCCAGCAGCTTAGTGAGGGAGAACACCGGGGAGCTGTTTTTT
CASSLVRENTGELFF
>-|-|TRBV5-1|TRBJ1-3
TGCGCCAGCAGCTTGGATGGGAGCTCTGGAAACACCATATATTTT
CASSLDGSSGNTIYF
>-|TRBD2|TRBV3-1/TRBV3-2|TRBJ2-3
TGTGCCAGCAGCCACACGGGACTAGCGGGGGGCCTTAGCACAGATACGCAGTATTTT
CASSHTGLAGGLSTDTQYF
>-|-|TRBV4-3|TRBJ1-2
TGCGCCAGCAACCAAGGAGGCGCAGGGGCGGGAGTTGGCTACACCTTC
CASNQGGAGAGVGYTF
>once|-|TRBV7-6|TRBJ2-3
TGTGCCAGCAGCTCCTCTCCCACAGATACGCAGTATTTT
CASSSSPTDTQYF
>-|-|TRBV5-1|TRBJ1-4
TGCGCCAGCAGCTTGGGGCAGGTTAATGAAAAACTGTTTTTT
CASSLGQVNEKLFF
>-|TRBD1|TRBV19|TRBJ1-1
TGTGCCAGTAGTTCCGGGACAGGGACAGCTTTCTTT
CASSSGTGTAFF
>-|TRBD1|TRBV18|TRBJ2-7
TGTGCCAGCTCACGAGTGGGACAGGCCTACGAGCAGTACTTC
CASSRVGQAYEQYF
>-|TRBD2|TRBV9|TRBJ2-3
TGTGCCAGCAGCGCTACTAGCGGGGGCCCAGATACGCAGTATTTT
CASSATSGGPDTQYF
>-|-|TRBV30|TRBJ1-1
TGTGCCTGGAGTGTCCAGGGATATACTGAAGCTTTCTTT
CAWSVQGYTEAFF
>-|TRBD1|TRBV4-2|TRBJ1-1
TGTGCCAGCAGCCACGTTGACAGGGGTGGACGAAATCTGGGAGCTTTCTTT
CASSHVDRGGRNLGAFF
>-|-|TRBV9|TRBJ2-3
TGTGCCAGCAGCGTAAATTTGAGGGATAGGACAGATACGCAGTATTTT
CASSVNLRDRTDTQYF
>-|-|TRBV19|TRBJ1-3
TGTGCCAGTATTACGTCCGGGGTCGGAAACACCATATATTTT
CASITSGVGNTIYF